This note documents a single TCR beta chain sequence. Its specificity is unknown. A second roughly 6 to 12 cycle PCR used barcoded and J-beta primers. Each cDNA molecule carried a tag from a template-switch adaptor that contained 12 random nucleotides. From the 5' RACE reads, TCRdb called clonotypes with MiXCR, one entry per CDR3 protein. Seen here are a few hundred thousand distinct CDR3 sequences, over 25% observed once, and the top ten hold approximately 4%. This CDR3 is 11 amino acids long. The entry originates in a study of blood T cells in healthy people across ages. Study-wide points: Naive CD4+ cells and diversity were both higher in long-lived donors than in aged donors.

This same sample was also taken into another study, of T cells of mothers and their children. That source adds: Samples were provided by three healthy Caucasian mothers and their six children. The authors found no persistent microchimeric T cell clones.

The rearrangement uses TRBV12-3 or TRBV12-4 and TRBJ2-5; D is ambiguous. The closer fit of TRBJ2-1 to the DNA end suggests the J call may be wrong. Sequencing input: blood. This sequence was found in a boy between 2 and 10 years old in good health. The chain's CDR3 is CASISDNEQFF. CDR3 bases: TGTGCCAGCATCAGTGACAATGAGCAGTTCTTC.